This T cell receptor (beta chain) was documented in a study of OX40 agonist ivuxolimab in advanced cancers. For the study at large: Ivuxolimab was administered intravenously to patients at 0.01 to 10 mg/kg every 2 weeks.

Assay: immunoSEQ multiplex PCR; the TCRdb copy retains only in-frame clones and omits some. The sample has some 24,000 clones, approximately 78% seen once. Trimming took 7 bases from V and 0 from J, leaving 8 bases between them. This CDR3 region has 12 residues. Germline lookup yields CDR1 SGHKS and CDR2 YYEKEE (reference sequence). The origin of this receptor is an adult with an advanced solid tumor such as melanoma, head and neck, liver or kidney cancer. This specimen consisted of CD4+ or CD8+ T cells sorted from blood, obtained in a trial of the OX40 agonist ivuxolimab. The chain is built from TRBV5-5 and TRBJ2-7; the D is unclear. The CDR3 DNA is TGTGCCAGCGCGCGCAGCTCCTACGAGCAGTACTTC. Translating it yields CASARSSYEQYF.